Each of the 3 T cell receptor beta chains below was sequenced from the same sample in a study of T cell responses to AZD1222 COVID-19 vaccine. The protocol was immunoSEQ multiplex PCR, while the TCRdb copy is restricted to in-frame clones and leaves out a portion. The data hold some 99,000 clones, with roughly nine tenths observed a single time. The sequencing here drew on peripheral blood, taken on day 0 of AZD1222 vaccination. All receptors come from an adult in good health.

The chain is built from TRBV20-1 and TRBJ2-5; 7 bases align to TRBD2. J gave up 7 bases and V 3 bases, and 8 bases lay outside the gene matches. CDR1 and CDR2 from the germline V gene are DFQATT and SNEGSKA (reference sequence). The CDR3 contains 13 residues. The CDR3 nucleotides read TGCAGTGCTAGTGCGGGAGCCGCGGGGACCCAGTACTTC. This encodes CSASAGAAGTQYF.

V is TRBV2 and J is TRBJ2-7; no clear D. This CDR3 has 15 amino acids. Germline-derived CDR1 and CDR2 are SNHLY and FYNNEI. Trimming stripped 4 bases from V and 5 bases from J, with 18 bases between. The CDR3 DNA reads as TGTGCCAGCAGTGGGATTTGGCAGGTATTAAACGAGCAGTACTTC. It translates to CASSGIWQVLNEQYF.

The chain links TRBV7-2 to TRBJ2-2; TRBD2 aligns across 8 bases. J gave up 4 bases and V 1 base, and 2 bases lay outside the gene matches. CDR1 is SGHTA and CDR2 is FQGNSA in the germline V gene. The CDR3 has 15 amino acids. CDR3 protein: CASSLVAGGTGELFF. The CDR3 nucleotides are TGTGCCAGCAGCTTAGTTGCGGGAGGCACCGGGGAGCTGTTTTTT.